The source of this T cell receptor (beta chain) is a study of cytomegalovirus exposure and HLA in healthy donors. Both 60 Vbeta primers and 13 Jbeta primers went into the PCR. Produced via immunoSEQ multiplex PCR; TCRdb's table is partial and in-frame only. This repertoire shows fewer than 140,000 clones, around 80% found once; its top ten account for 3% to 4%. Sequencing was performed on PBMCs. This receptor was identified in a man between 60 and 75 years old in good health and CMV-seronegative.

CDR3 bases: TGTGCCAGCAGCCCTGGGGCTAGCACAGATACGCAGTATTTT. Translation gives CASSPGASTDTQYF. The chain has TRBV7-3 and TRBJ2-3; D may be TRBD1 (5 bases). Deletions cut 5 bases from V and 0 bases from J, with 9 bases between. The V gene's germline CDR1 is SGHTA and CDR2 FQGTGA. The CDR3 runs 14 residues. The full variable domain, its missing parts supplied by reference TRBV7-3 and TRBJ2-3, is GAGVSQTPSNKVTEKGKYVELRCDPISGHTALYWYRQSLGQGPEFLIYFQGTGAADDSGLPNDRFFAVRPEGSVSTLKIQRTERGDSAVYLCASSPGASTDTQYFGPGTRLTVL.